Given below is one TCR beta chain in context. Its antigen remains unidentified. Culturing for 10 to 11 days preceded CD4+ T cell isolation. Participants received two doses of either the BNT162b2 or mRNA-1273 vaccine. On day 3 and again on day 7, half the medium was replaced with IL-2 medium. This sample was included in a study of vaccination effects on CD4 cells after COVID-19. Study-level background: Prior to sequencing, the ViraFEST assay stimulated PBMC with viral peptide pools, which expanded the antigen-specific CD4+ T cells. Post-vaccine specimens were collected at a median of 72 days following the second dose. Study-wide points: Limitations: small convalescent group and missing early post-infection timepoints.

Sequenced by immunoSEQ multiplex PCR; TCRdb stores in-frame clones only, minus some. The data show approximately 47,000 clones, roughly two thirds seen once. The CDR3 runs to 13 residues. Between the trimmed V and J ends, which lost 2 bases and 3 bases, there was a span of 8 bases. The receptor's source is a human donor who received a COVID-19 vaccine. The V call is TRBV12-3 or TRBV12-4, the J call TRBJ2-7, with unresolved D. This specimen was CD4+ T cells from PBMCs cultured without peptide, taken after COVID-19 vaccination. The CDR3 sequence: CASSLNRDYEQYF. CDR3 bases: TGTGCCAGCAGTTTAAACAGAGACTACGAGCAGTACTTC.